Each of the 18 T cell receptor beta chains below was sequenced from the same sample in a study of read filtering for tumor transcriptome and immune sequencing. The library was built from roughly 400 ng RNA with molecular barcoded adaptors for alpha/delta and beta/gamma chains. TCRdb processed the reads anew with MiXCR; each CDR3 protein has one entry. The repertoire holds about 38,000 distinct CDR3 sequences, about 14% seen once, with 18% in the top ten. The sample was a population of CD138-negative cells sorted from bone marrow. All receptors come from a donor aged 40 or over with multiple myeloma.

Remarks on this clonotype: Because the CDR3 is missing its conserved closing phenylalanine or tryptophan, this is likely a read error. V usage is TRBV6-5 and J usage is TRBJ2-3; D possibly corresponds to TRBD2 (5 bases). Trimming pared 6 bases from V and 3 bases from J, leaving 13 bases between. Germline V CDR1 and CDR2: MNHEY, SVGAGI. The CDR3 runs 14 residues. The CDR3 DNA is TGTGCCAGCAGCCTGGCGGGCTCGACAGATACGCAGTATCTT. Its translation is CASSLAGSTDTQYL.

Only a few counts were recorded for this clonotype. The junction shows a germline mismatch at one end, possibly a read error. J is TRBJ1-1 and V is TRBV7-9; D gene uncertain. This CDR3 contains 13 residues. CDR1 and CDR2 (germline): SEHNR, FQNEAQ (reference sequence). The CDR3 sequence is CASGTNQNTEALF. Written as DNA, the CDR3 is TGTGCCAGCGGCACAAACCAGAACACTGAAGCTCTCTTT.

This clonotype was detected many times. The genes are TRBV5-1 and TRBJ2-7; D is ambiguous. Between the trimmed V and J ends, which lost 0 bases and 2 bases, there was a span of 15 bases. This CDR3 contains 16 residues. Germline assignment: CDR1 SGHRS and CDR2 YFSETQ. The CDR3 loop is CASSLVKLDPPYEQYF. The CDR3 DNA is TGCGCCAGCAGCTTGGTTAAGCTGGACCCCCCCTACGAGCAGTACTTC.

This clonotype was observed many times. This sequence joins TRBV6-5 and TRBJ1-1, with D maybe TRBD1 (5 bases). V was trimmed by 7 bases and J by 1 base, leaving 19 bases between them. CDR1 is MNHEY, CDR2 SVGAGI, per germline. The CDR3 has 16 residues. CDR3: CASTSRSGTGNTEAFF. CDR3 nucleotide sequence: TGTGCCAGCACTTCACGATCCGGGACGGGGAACACTGAAGCTTTCTTT.

At least ten counts were recorded for this clonotype. The V gene is TRBV10-3, the J gene TRBJ2-3; 7 nucleotides line up with TRBD1. The germline CDR1 and CDR2 sequences are ENHRY and SYGVKD. The CDR3 length is 15 residues. V was clipped by 2 bases and J by 4 bases; unmatched bases: 6. The CDR3 sequence is CAISETGVGPDTQYF. For the CDR3, the DNA is TGTGCCATCAGTGAGACAGGGGTGGGCCCAGATACGCAGTATTTT.

This clonotype was seen at least ten times. V is TRBV20-1 and J is TRBJ2-5; 14 bases fit TRBD2. The CDR3 consists of 17 residues. J was trimmed by 5 bases and V by 0 bases; bases with no gene match: 8. Germline values: CDR1 DFQATT, CDR2 SNEGSKA (reference sequence). The CDR3 loop is CSARDPTSGGAGETQYF. CDR3 nucleotides: TGCAGTGCTAGAGATCCGACTAGCGGGGGGGCCGGGGAGACCCAGTACTTC.

This clonotype was seen a single time. The V gene is TRBV29-1, the J gene TRBJ2-3; TRBD2 agrees at 10 bases. The germline V gene encodes CDR1 SQVTM and CDR2 ANQGSEA. The trim removed 0 bases at V and 6 bases at J, leaving 6 bases unmatched. The CDR3 sequence is 15 residues long. The CDR3 spells CSVEDLSSGGDTQYF. Written as DNA, the CDR3 is TGCAGCGTTGAAGATCTTAGTAGCGGGGGGGATACGCAGTATTTT.

This clonotype came up many times. The genes are TRBV21-1 and TRBJ1-1; the listed D gene, TRBD1, was not tested against the DNA. TRBV21-1 is listed as a pseudogene. The CDR3 is 16 residues long. The CDR3 DNA reads as TGTGCCAGCAGGAGGGTGGAAGACAGATCAAACACTGAAGCTTTCTTT. Translated: CASRRVEDRSNTEAFF.

At least ten counts were recorded for this clonotype. This rearrangement joins TRBV7-2 to TRBJ1-1; D call uncertain. The germline gives CDR1 SGHTA, CDR2 FQGNSA. CDR3 length equals 13 residues. V was clipped by 3 bases and J by 1 base, with 6 bases between them. The chain's CDR3 is CASSLQANTEAFF. CDR3 sequence (DNA): TGTGCCAGCAGCTTGCAGGCGAACACTGAAGCTTTCTTT.

This clonotype was seen many times. The rearrangement joins TRBV5-1 to TRBJ1-5; no firm D call. Trimming took 4 bases from V and 4 from J, leaving 12 bases between them. Looked up from germline, CDR1 is SGHRS and CDR2 is YFSETQ. The length of the CDR3 is 14 residues. For the CDR3, the DNA is TGCGCCAGCAGCCCAGCAGGTTTTAATCAGCCCCAGCATTTT. Translation: CASSPAGFNQPQHF.

CDR3 DNA sequence: TGTGCCAGCAGTTTCGAGGGGGCTAATCAGCCCCAGCATTTT. As protein: CASSFEGANQPQHF. The genes are TRBV12-3 or TRBV12-4 and TRBJ1-5, with 7 bases matching TRBD1. V lost 3 bases to trimming and J lost 4 bases; unmatched junction nucleotides: 3. This CDR3 has 14 amino acids.

This clonotype was observed many times. This rearrangement joins TRBV9 to TRBJ2-5, with no clear D. Germline V gene lookup returns CDR1 SGDLS and CDR2 YYNGEE. V shed 4 bases and J shed 2 bases, with 9 bases lying between them. The CDR3 loop spans 13 amino acids. The CDR3 reads CASSPYGQETQYF. Written as DNA, the CDR3 is TGTGCCAGCAGCCCGTACGGTCAAGAGACCCAGTACTTC.

This clonotype was seen ten or more times. V and J are TRBV12-3 or TRBV12-4 and TRBJ2-1; 7 positions agree with TRBD1. Germline trimming cut 5 bases from V and 8 bases from J; bases unmatched to any gene: 12. The CDR3 is made up of 15 amino acids. The CDR3 DNA reads TGTGCCAGCAGTCCGAGGACAGGCGTGGTCCATGAGCAGTTCTTC. This gives the protein CASSPRTGVVHEQFF.

This clonotype has ten or more counts. This chain uses TRBV20-1 with TRBJ2-2; no clear D gene. Germline assignment: CDR1 DFQATT and CDR2 SNEGSKA (reference sequence). The CDR3 extends over 11 amino acids. V gave up 1 base and J gave up 5 bases, with 2 bases separating them. The CDR3: CSARGTGELFF. DNA for the CDR3: TGCAGTGCTAGAGGGACCGGGGAGCTGTTTTTT.

This clonotype was counted ten times or more. This chain links TRBV29-1 with TRBJ1-1; D unclear. The germline V gene encodes CDR1 SQVTM and CDR2 ANQGSEA. CDR3 length: 13 residues. V lost 7 bases, J lost 0 bases, and 12 bases lay in between. This CDR3 reads CSATIEMNTEAFF. The CDR3 DNA is TGCAGCGCCACCATAGAAATGAACACTGAAGCTTTCTTT.

This clonotype turned up a few times. The junction and the germline gene differ at one end; a read error may be behind it. This chain uses TRBV12-3 or TRBV12-4 with TRBJ2-1; weak D call: TRBD2 (5 bases). This CDR3 comprises 15 residues. Here the CDR3 DNA reads TGTACCAGCAGTTTCTCGGGATCCCACTACAATGAGCAGTTCTTC. Encoded protein: CTSSFSGSHYNEQFF.

A word on this clonotype: Its ends do not fully match the called genes, so a read error is possible. The chain employs TRBV19 and TRBJ1-1; D is perhaps TRBD1 (5 bases). Germline CDR1 LNHDA, CDR2 SQIVND (reference sequence). The CDR3 length is 14 residues. CDR3 DNA sequence: TGTGCCAGTAATATGGGACTCCTGAACACTGAAGCTTACTTT. The encoded protein is CASNMGLLNTEAYF.

In this sample, this clonotype turned up many times. This chain connects TRBV24-1 to TRBJ2-1; unclear D gene. The CDR3 sequence is 11 residues long. Germline V gene lookup returns CDR1 KGHDR and CDR2 SFDVKD. V was clipped by 3 bases and J by 7 bases, with 3 bases between them. The DNA of the CDR3 is TGTGCCACCAGTGATCGGAATGAGCAGTTCTTC. Protein product: CATSDRNEQFF.